These 15 T cell receptor beta chains were all obtained from the same sample, sequenced in a study of control samples from healthy donors and cancer patients. Clones were read by immunoSEQ multiplex PCR, and TCRdb kept only the in-frame ones, dropping some. The sample consists of some 130,000 clones, around 90% of them appearing once. Source material: blood. Source of these receptors: a man aged 40-49 years in good health.

This rearrangement joins TRBV27 to TRBJ1-5, with TRBD1 as a possible D gene (5 bases). V lost 11 bases to trimming and J lost 4 bases, with 15 bases between them. This CDR3 spans 13 amino acids. Germline values: CDR1 MNHEY, CDR2 SMNVEV (reference sequence). CDR3 DNA sequence: TGTGCCGTCCAAGGGGCGGGAAATCAGCCCCAGCATTTT. It translates to CAVQGAGNQPQHF.

This chain joins TRBV19 and TRBJ2-3; perhaps TRBD1 as D (5 bases). This CDR3 has 13 amino acids. Trimming pared 2 bases from V and 6 bases from J, leaving 9 bases between. From germline, CDR1 is LNHDA and CDR2 SQIVND (reference sequence). The CDR3 is CASSIQGRDTQYF. The CDR3 DNA is TGTGCCAGTAGTATACAGGGTCGGGATACGCAGTATTTT.

V and J are TRBV19 and TRBJ2-7; no clear D. CDR3 length equals 13 residues. CDR1 and CDR2 from the germline V gene are LNHDA and SQIVND (reference sequence). V was shortened by 8 bases and J by 6 bases, with 17 bases between the two germline ends. The CDR3 reads CASSQSSLREQYF. CDR3 nucleotide sequence: TGTGCCAGTTCTCAGAGCTCCCTGCGCGAGCAGTACTTC.

As regards this clone: Other nucleotide sequences in the sample specify the same CDR3. The rearrangement links TRBV5-1 to TRBJ1-5, with TRBD1 identical over 9 bases. Germline V CDR1 and CDR2: SGHRS, YFSETQ. The CDR3 loop spans 15 amino acids. V was pared by 4 bases and J by 3 bases, with 5 bases of the junction left unmatched. CDR3 bases: TGCGCCAGCAGCCCCGGGACAGGGTCCAATCAGCCCCAGCATTTT. It yields the protein CASSPGTGSNQPQHF.

The chain carries TRBV9 and TRBJ2-2; TRBD1 might be the D (6 bases). Trimming left V 2 bases short and J 2 bases short, with 7 bases between. This CDR3 contains 14 residues. Looked up from germline, CDR1 is SGDLS and CDR2 is YYNGEE. CDR3 sequence reads: CASSVTGNTGELFF. CDR3 sequence (DNA): TGTGCCAGCAGCGTGACAGGAAACACCGGGGAGCTGTTTTTT.

This clone was observed a handful of times. This chain uses TRBV19 with TRBJ2-3, with 11 nucleotides matching TRBD1. V shed 6 bases and J 1 base; nucleotides not matched to a gene: 0. The CDR3 loop spans 14 amino acids. Per the germline V gene, CDR1 is LNHDA and CDR2 is SQIVND (reference sequence). CDR3 residues: CASRDRGRTDTQYF. DNA for the CDR3: TGTGCCAGTAGGGACAGGGGGCGCACAGATACGCAGTATTTT.

The chain employs TRBV4-1 and TRBJ2-7, with D perhaps being TRBD1 or TRBD2 (6 bases each). Germline loops: CDR1 MGHRA, CDR2 YSYEKL. The CDR3 extends over 15 amino acids. V lost 3 bases, J lost 4 bases, and 16 bases lay in between. CDR3 in DNA: TGCGCCAGCAGCCAGTCACAGGGAGGAAGGTACGAGCAGTACTTC. It codes for CASSQSQGGRYEQYF.

This rearrangement joins TRBV27 to TRBJ2-7; 7 nucleotides match TRBD1. After removal of 4 bases from V and 0 bases from J, the junction contained 6 bases not matched to a gene. This CDR3 contains 15 residues. From germline, CDR1 is MNHEY and CDR2 SMNVEV (reference sequence). The CDR3 nucleotides are TGTGCCAGCAGTTCCGGTGGGACAGACTCCTACGAGCAGTACTTC. Its protein product is CASSSGGTDSYEQYF.

This chain uses TRBV6-6 with TRBJ2-2; D is undetermined. V lost 6 bases and J 9 bases, leaving 14 bases between the germline ends. This CDR3 has 13 residues. Per the germline V gene, CDR1 is MNHNY and CDR2 is SVGAGI (reference sequence). For the CDR3, the DNA is TGTGCCAGCAGCCAACCTCGGTTCCGGGAGCTGTTTTTT. Translated: CASSQPRFRELFF.

The chain couples TRBV5-4 to TRBJ2-5, with 8 nucleotides matching TRBD2. Losses at the gene ends were 3 bases for V and 5 bases for J; bases not matched to a gene: 12. The CDR3 has 16 amino acids. CDR1 is SGHNT and CDR2 is YYREEE in the germline V gene (reference sequence). The CDR3 DNA reads as TGTGCCAGCAGCTGGAAGTCAGCGGGGGCGGGGGAGACCCAGTACTTC. This translates into CASSWKSAGAGETQYF. Filled out from reference TRBV5-4 and TRBJ2-5, the complete variable domain reads ETGVTQSPTHLIKTRGQQVTLRCSSQSGHNTVSWYQQALGQGPQFIFQYYREEENGRGNFPPRFSGLQFPNYSSELNVNALELDDSALYLCASSWKSAGAGETQYFGPGTRLLVL.

V gene TRBV4-1 combines with J gene TRBJ1-2; no definite D call. Trimming removed 0 bases from V and 3 bases from J, with 2 bases in between. This CDR3 comprises 12 residues. The germline CDR1 and CDR2 sequences are MGHRA and YSYEKL. The CDR3 sequence is CASSQDYYGYTF. The CDR3, as DNA: TGCGCCAGCAGCCAAGACTACTATGGCTACACCTTC.

The gene calls are TRBV3-1 (or the pseudogene TRBV3-2) and TRBJ1-3, with D unresolved. CDR1 is LGHDT and CDR2 is YNNKEL in the germline V gene (reference sequence). The V gene lost 0 bases and the J gene lost 1 base, with 7 bases spanning the gap. There are 15 residues in the CDR3. In nucleotides, the CDR3 is TGTGCCAGCAGCCAAGAGAGGATATCTGGAAACACCATATATTTT. Protein: CASSQERISGNTIYF.

CDR3 bases: TGTGCCAGCAGCGTAGACTCTGTAATAGGGGGCTACACCTTC. Translated: CASSVDSVIGGYTF. This chain joins TRBV9 and TRBJ1-2; D not certain. CDR1 SGDLS and CDR2 YYNGEE come from the germline V gene. The CDR3 length is 14 residues. V was cut by 0 bases and J by 8 bases, with 14 bases left in between.

This clone has just a few counts. The rearrangement uses TRBV29-1 and TRBJ2-2, with D possibly TRBD2 on 6 matching bases. The V gene lost 4 bases and the J gene lost 7 bases, with 7 bases spanning the gap. The germline gives CDR1 SQVTM, CDR2 ANQGSEA. This CDR3 comprises 11 residues. CDR3 protein: CSVGRDGELFF. The CDR3 DNA follows: TGCAGCGTTGGGCGGGACGGGGAGCTGTTTTTT.

The chain links TRBV2 to TRBJ2-7, with 12 positions matching TRBD2. With 4 bases clipped from V and 3 bases from J, the junction kept 7 bases outside the gene matches. Per the germline V gene, CDR1 is SNHLY and CDR2 is FYNNEI. The CDR3 extends over 16 amino acids. CDR3 in DNA: TGTGCCAGCAGTGTCACTAGCGGGGGGACGATCTACGAGCAGTACTTC. Protein product: CASSVTSGGTIYEQYF. The full variable domain, its missing parts supplied by reference TRBV2 and TRBJ2-7, is EPEVTQTPSHQVTQMGQEVILRCVPISNHLYFYWYRQILGQKVEFLVSFYNNEISEKSEIFDDQFSVERPDGSNFTLKIRSTKLEDSAMYFCASSVTSGGTIYEQYFGPGTRLTVT.